This TCR beta chain was sequenced during a study of T cell responses to AZD1222 COVID-19 vaccine. Study-wide results and caveats: The span of vaccine-associated CD4 TCRs extended across spike, with dominance at 160-218 and 743-854. Repertoire sampling was restricted to post-peak T cell response timepoints. In a largely white British group with more females than males, clonal diversity was possibly underestimated.

Second-dose recipients at about 4 or about 12 weeks were treated as one pooled group. V trimming: 0 bases; J trimming: 4 bases; junction bases outside the gene matches: 1. This CDR3 is built from 15 residues. CDR1 is ENHRY and CDR2 is SYGVKD in the germline V gene. The protocol was immunoSEQ multiplex PCR, while the TCRdb copy is restricted to in-frame clones and leaves out a portion. The table records some 20,000 clones, approximately 81% of them present only once. This clone occurred once. As yet, its antigen is unknown. This clonotype was obtained from an adult who received the AZD1222 COVID-19 vaccine. The chain uses TRBV10-3 and TRBJ2-3, with 10 bases fitting TRBD1. The sequenced sample was peripheral blood, obtained 28 days after the second AZD1222 dose. The CDR3, as DNA: TGTGCCATCAGTGAGTCGACAGGGGGCCCAGATACGCAGTATTTT. As protein: CAISESTGGPDTQYF.